Sequencing of this TCR beta chain was carried out in a study of blood T cell repertoires in COVID-19. Overall study context: The United States, Italy and Spain provided the acute and convalescent COVID-19 samples.

The CDR3 consists of 16 residues. The V gene's germline CDR1 is MDHEN and CDR2 SYDVKM. Between the trimmed V and J ends, which lost 6 bases and 4 bases, there was a span of 18 bases. Symptom resolution, clearance, or two negative PCRs marked donors in Cohort 3 as recovered. The data were produced by immunoSEQ multiplex PCR, yet TCRdb's version contains in-frame clones alone and is incomplete. The table lists about half a million clones, around nine tenths of them singletons. The source is a woman in her sixties or seventies who had recovered from COVID-19. Specimen: PBMCs or T cells enriched from blood (not recorded which). V is TRBV28 and J is TRBJ2-2, with unresolved D. CDR3 amino acids: CASSLVTTRGTGELFF. DNA of the CDR3: TGTGCCAGCAGCCTGGTGACGACCAGAGGCACCGGGGAGCTGTTTTTT.